The 24 T cell receptor beta chains below were found in one sample sequenced in a study of cytomegalovirus exposure and HLA in healthy donors. Primers included in the PCR were 60 Vbeta and 13 Jbeta primers. Measured with immunoSEQ multiplex PCR; TCRdb has only the in-frame clones, and not every one. Seen here are approximately 100,000 clones, approximately 79% observed once, and the top ten hold approximately 3%. The sequenced sample was PBMCs. The receptors stem from a middle-aged woman in good health and CMV-seronegative.

This chain links TRBV28 with TRBJ1-5, with TRBD1 matching over 8 bases. The CDR3 covers 15 residues. Trimming removed 6 bases from V and 4 bases from J; junction bases left unmatched: 8. Per germline, CDR1 MDHEN and CDR2 SYDVKM. Here the CDR3 reads CASSPPGGFNQPQHF. The CDR3 region has the DNA TGTGCCAGCAGCCCACCAGGGGGCTTTAATCAGCCCCAGCATTTT.

This chain links TRBV9 with TRBJ2-6; 8 nucleotides line up with TRBD1. The CDR3 is made up of 17 amino acids. CDR1 and CDR2 from the germline V gene are SGDLS and YYNGEE. V lost 5 bases and J lost 0; bases outside the gene matches: 7. The CDR3 sequence: CASRVTGDSSGANVLTF. The DNA for the CDR3 is TGTGCCAGCAGGGTGACAGGGGATAGCTCTGGGGCCAACGTCCTGACTTTC.

This clone was counted a few times. V is TRBV4-3 and J is TRBJ2-7; D unclear. Trimming took off 1 base at V and 3 bases at J, with 7 bases between the two ends. The CDR3 sequence is 13 residues long. Germline lookup yields CDR1 LGHNA and CDR2 YSLEER. This chain's CDR3 is CASSQAAGYEQYF. The CDR3 DNA reads as TGCGCCAGCAGCCAAGCGGCAGGCTACGAGCAGTACTTC.

The chain employs TRBV27 and TRBJ1-2; 7 nucleotides line up with TRBD1. This CDR3 has 17 residues. Germline CDR1 reads MNHEY; CDR2 reads SMNVEV (reference sequence). Germline trimming cut 4 bases from V and 0 bases from J; bases unmatched to any gene: 11. The CDR3 nucleotides are TGTGCCAGCAGTTCCCTGTATAGGGACAGCGCTAACTATGGCTACACCTTC. Protein sequence: CASSSLYRDSANYGYTF.

The rearrangement links TRBV13 to TRBJ2-3; possible D gene TRBD2, 6 bases. Germline CDR1 is PRHDT and CDR2 is FYEKMQ (reference sequence). This CDR3 is 14 amino acids long. The ends were cut back, 1 base at V and 5 bases at J, with 10 bases in the middle. In DNA, the CDR3 is TGTGCCAGCAGCTTAGCGGGGGTACTAGATACGCAGTATTTT. Protein sequence: CASSLAGVLDTQYF.

The chain joins TRBV12-5 to TRBJ2-6; tentative D call: TRBD1 (5 bases). The CDR3 is 12 residues long. V lost 7 bases and J lost 7, with 8 bases in between. Per germline, CDR1 LGHNT and CDR2 FRNRAP. The CDR3 here is CASAQGANVLTF. DNA of the CDR3: TGTGCTAGTGCCCAGGGCGCCAACGTCCTGACTTTC.

This clone was detected only a few times. This chain joins TRBV6-6 and TRBJ2-2; maybe TRBD1 (6 bases). Trimming removed 6 bases at V and 0 bases at J, with 11 bases between. This CDR3 region has 15 residues. The germline gives CDR1 MNHNY, CDR2 SVGAGI (reference sequence). The CDR3 loop is CASRWGHANTGELFF. The CDR3 coding sequence is TGTGCCAGCAGATGGGGGCATGCGAACACCGGGGAGCTGTTTTTT.

In DNA form, the CDR3 reads TGCGCCAGCAGCTTGACCCGGGGGGGGGCCGGGGAGCTGTTTTTT. Its protein is CASSLTRGGAGELFF. The chain uses TRBV5-1 and TRBJ2-2, with 8 positions matching TRBD2. The CDR3 has 15 amino acids. Looked up from germline, CDR1 is SGHRS and CDR2 is YFSETQ. V lost 1 base, J lost 6 bases, and 5 bases stayed unmatched.

In regard to this clone: The sample holds other DNA sequences that translate to the same CDR3. The rearrangement uses TRBV7-2 and TRBJ1-1; D uncertain. Trimming cost V 2 bases and J 1 base, with 8 bases left between them. Germline V gene lookup returns CDR1 SGHTA and CDR2 FQGNSA. CDR3 length equals 14 residues. The CDR3 DNA is TGTGCCAGCAGCTTAAATCGGGGGAACACTGAAGCTTTCTTT. It specifies CASSLNRGNTEAFF.

The chain employs TRBV2 and TRBJ1-6; D ambiguous. V was pared by 7 bases and J by 10 bases, with 14 bases between. The CDR3 loop spans 13 amino acids. The germline gives CDR1 SNHLY, CDR2 FYNNEI. CDR3 bases: TGTGCCAGCATGCCTGAACTAGGATCACCCCTCCACTTT. Its protein product is CASMPELGSPLHF.

The chain recombines TRBV4-3 with TRBJ1-2; a weak D match, TRBD1 (5 bases). V lost 1 base, J lost 9 bases, and 18 bases lay in between. This CDR3 has 15 amino acids. Germline CDR1 LGHNA, CDR2 YSLEER. CDR3 sequence: CASSQGSQGPTSYTF. Written as DNA, the CDR3 is TGCGCCAGCAGCCAAGGTTCGCAGGGTCCGACGAGCTACACCTTC.

This rearrangement joins TRBV27 to TRBJ1-2, with D uncertain. V gave up 4 bases and J gave up 4 bases, with 10 bases separating them. From germline, CDR1 is MNHEY and CDR2 SMNVEV (reference sequence). The CDR3 is made up of 13 amino acids. The CDR3 DNA follows: TGTGCCAGCAGTTCGAAGGGAGGCTATGGCTACACCTTC. Amino acids: CASSSKGGYGYTF.

V usage is TRBV5-4 and J usage is TRBJ2-5, with 7 bases lining up with TRBD1. This CDR3 is 17 amino acids long. After removal of 3 bases from V and 2 bases from J, the junction contained 13 bases not matched to a gene. CDR1 is SGHNT and CDR2 is YYREEE in the germline V gene (reference sequence). The CDR3 reads CASSSPTDRVVQETQYF. CDR3 DNA: TGTGCCAGCAGCTCCCCAACTGACAGGGTTGTGCAAGAGACCCAGTACTTC. The full variable domain, completed using reference TRBV5-4 and TRBJ2-5, is ETGVTQSPTHLIKTRGQQVTLRCSSQSGHNTVSWYQQALGQGPQFIFQYYREEENGRGNFPPRFSGLQFPNYSSELNVNALELDDSALYLCASSSPTDRVVQETQYFGPGTRLLVL.

The chain employs TRBV18 and TRBJ1-1; D is ambiguous. Germline lookup yields CDR1 KGHSH and CDR2 LQKENI. This CDR3 is built from 13 residues. Trimming cost V 5 bases and J 1 base, with 8 bases left between them. The CDR3 coding sequence is TGTGCCAGCTCAGGAGAGGCGAACACTGAAGCTTTCTTT. Its protein is CASSGEANTEAFF.

The chain uses TRBV6-1 and TRBJ2-3; TRBD1 matches 9 bases. Germline loops: CDR1 MNHNS, CDR2 SASEGT. CDR3 size: 15 residues. J lost 6 bases, V lost 6 bases, and 10 bases had no gene match. DNA for the CDR3: TGTGCCAGCAGGCAAAAACAGGGGGCAGGCGATACGCAGTATTTT. Protein product: CASRQKQGAGDTQYF.

The gene calls are TRBV28 and TRBJ2-1, with 7 nucleotides matching TRBD1. Germline CDR1 reads MDHEN; CDR2 reads SYDVKM. The V and J ends lost 2 bases and 4 bases, in that order; junction bases with no gene match: 2. This CDR3 has 14 amino acids. The CDR3 sequence is CASSLEQGYNEQFF. The CDR3 DNA follows: TGTGCCAGCAGTTTAGAACAGGGGTACAATGAGCAGTTCTTC.

The chain carries TRBV9 and TRBJ1-1; D might be TRBD1 (5 bases). This CDR3 is built from 13 residues. Per the germline V gene, CDR1 is SGDLS and CDR2 is YYNGEE. V was clipped by 0 bases and J by 6 bases, with 9 bases between them. CDR3 amino acids: CASSVVGRAEAFF. The DNA for the CDR3 is TGTGCCAGCAGCGTAGTGGGCAGGGCTGAAGCTTTCTTT.

This clone appeared once. The chain combines TRBV23-1 with TRBJ2-1; the D gene is possibly TRBD1 (6 bases). TRBV23-1 is recorded as an ORF, its role being uncertain. The CDR3 spans 15 residues. Deletions cut 3 bases from V and 3 bases from J, with 12 bases between. The CDR3 DNA is TGCGCCAGCAGTCATTCGCTGGACAGCTACAATGAGCAGTTCTTC. Translating it yields CASSHSLDSYNEQFF.

The chain has TRBV2 and TRBJ2-7; D remains ambiguous. The germline V gene encodes CDR1 SNHLY and CDR2 FYNNEI. Trimming cost V 3 bases and J 4 bases, with 10 bases left between them. This CDR3 spans 13 amino acids. CDR3 amino acids: CASSEVSGYEQYF. The CDR3 coding sequence is TGTGCCAGCAGTGAGGTTTCAGGATACGAGCAGTACTTC.

This sequence joins TRBV5-8 and TRBJ1-1; TRBD1 aligns across 8 bases. CDR1 is SGHTS, CDR2 YDEGEE, per germline. Trimming cost V 10 bases and J 1 base; bases outside gene matches: 6. The CDR3 covers 13 residues. In nucleotides, the CDR3 is TGTGCCCTCCCGGACAGGGCGAACACTGAAGCTTTCTTT. This sequence encodes CALPDRANTEAFF.

The chain links TRBV7-9 to TRBJ1-2; a possible D gene is TRBD1 (6 bases). The CDR3 covers 14 residues. The V gene's germline CDR1 is SEHNR and CDR2 FQNEAQ (reference sequence). Between the trimmed V and J ends, which lost 5 bases and 3 bases, there was a span of 13 bases. This CDR3 reads CASSGRAGDYGYTF. The CDR3 region has the DNA TGTGCCAGCAGCGGACGGGCAGGGGACTATGGCTACACCTTC.

The rearrangement uses TRBV2 and TRBJ1-4, with a possible D match to TRBD1 (6 bases). Germline CDR1 SNHLY, CDR2 FYNNEI. The CDR3 is made up of 14 amino acids. V was shortened by 3 bases and J by 7 bases, with 12 bases between the two germline ends. This chain's CDR3 is CASSENRESEKLFF. The CDR3 DNA is TGTGCCAGCAGTGAGAACAGGGAAAGTGAAAAACTGTTTTTT. Full variable domain (missing parts from reference TRBV2 and TRBJ1-4): EPEVTQTPSHQVTQMGQEVILRCVPISNHLYFYWYRQILGQKVEFLVSFYNNEISEKSEIFDDQFSVERPDGSNFTLKIRSTKLEDSAMYFCASSENRESEKLFFGSGTQLSVL.

This chain joins TRBV28 and TRBJ1-1; D perhaps matches TRBD1 (6 bases). Trimming left V 4 bases short and J 3 bases short, with 18 bases between. The germline V gene has CDR1 MDHEN and CDR2 SYDVKM. The CDR3 is 16 residues long. CDR3 residues: CASSSQWWGHDTEAFF. The CDR3 nucleotides are TGTGCCAGCAGTTCGCAATGGTGGGGACATGACACTGAAGCTTTCTTT.

The genes are TRBV4-2 and TRBJ2-3, with D unresolved. Trimming shortened V by 0 bases and J by 2 bases, and 9 bases separated the two germline ends. The CDR3 contains 15 residues. Per germline, CDR1 LGHNA and CDR2 YNFKEQ. CDR3 loop: CASSQDGDFTDTQYF. CDR3 bases: TGTGCCAGCAGCCAAGACGGAGACTTCACAGATACGCAGTATTTT.